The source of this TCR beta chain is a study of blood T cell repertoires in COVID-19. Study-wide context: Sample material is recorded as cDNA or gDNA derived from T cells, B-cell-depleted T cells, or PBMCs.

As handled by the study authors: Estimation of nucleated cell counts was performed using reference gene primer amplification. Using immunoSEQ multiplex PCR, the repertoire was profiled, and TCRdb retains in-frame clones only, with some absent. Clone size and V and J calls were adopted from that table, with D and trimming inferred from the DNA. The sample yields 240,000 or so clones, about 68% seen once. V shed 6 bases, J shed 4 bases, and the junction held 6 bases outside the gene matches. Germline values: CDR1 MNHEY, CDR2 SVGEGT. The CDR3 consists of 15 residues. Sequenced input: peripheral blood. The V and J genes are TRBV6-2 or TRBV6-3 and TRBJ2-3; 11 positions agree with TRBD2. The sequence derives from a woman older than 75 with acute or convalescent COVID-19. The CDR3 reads CASSRLAGRADTQYF. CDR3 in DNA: TGTGCCAGCAGCCGACTAGCGGGAAGGGCAGATACGCAGTATTTT.